These 2 T cell receptor beta chains share one sample of origin, sequenced in a study of blood T cell repertoires in COVID-19. The protocol was immunoSEQ multiplex PCR, while the TCRdb copy is restricted to in-frame clones and leaves out a portion. The sample has roughly 230,000 clones, about 88% seen once. The sample was peripheral blood. These receptors were collected from a woman in her thirties or forties who had recovered from COVID-19.

The chain joins TRBV11-3 to TRBJ2-3, with 11 bases matching TRBD1. The CDR3 has 14 residues. V lost 3 bases and J lost 4; bases outside the gene matches: 0. Germline CDR1 is SGHNT and CDR2 is YENEEA. The CDR3 DNA reads TGTGCCAGCAGCTTGGGACAGGGGGCAGATACGCAGTATTTT. Its protein product is CASSLGQGADTQYF.

The chain carries TRBV18 and TRBJ2-3; a weak D match, TRBD2 (6 bases). The CDR3 length is 13 residues. The germline V gene has CDR1 KGHSH and CDR2 LQKENI. V was pared by 4 bases and J by 2 bases, with 7 bases between. The CDR3 here is CASSRGDTDTQYF. The CDR3 region has the DNA TGTGCCAGCTCACGGGGGGACACAGATACGCAGTATTTT.